These 23 T cell receptor beta chains came from one sample sequenced in a study of OX40 agonist ivuxolimab in advanced cancers. Clones were sequenced by immunoSEQ multiplex PCR, and TCRdb holds only the in-frame ones, with some missing. The top ten hold about 16% of the sample, which has 20,000 to 25,000 clones, nearly 80% seen once. Sequences were derived from CD4+ or CD8+ T cells sorted from blood, sampled in a trial of the OX40 agonist ivuxolimab. The receptors stem from an adult with an advanced solid tumor such as melanoma, head and neck, liver or kidney cancer.

V is TRBV28 and J is TRBJ1-1, with D unresolved. The germline gives CDR1 MDHEN, CDR2 SYDVKM. The CDR3 consists of 12 residues. V shed 8 bases and J shed 5 bases, with 12 bases lying between them. The CDR3 reads CASRMGFTEAFF. The CDR3, as DNA: TGTGCCAGCCGTATGGGGTTTACTGAAGCTTTCTTT.

The chain carries TRBV29-1 and TRBJ2-5; D remains ambiguous. Germline assignment: CDR1 SQVTM and CDR2 ANQGSEA. The CDR3 covers 11 residues. V was shortened by 1 base and J by 5 bases, with 5 bases between the two germline ends. CDR3 DNA: TGCAGCGTTGAAGTCGCGGAGACCCAGTACTTC. Translation gives CSVEVAETQYF. Combining the CDR3 with reference TRBV29-1 and TRBJ2-5 gives the whole variable domain SAVISQKPSRDICQRGTSLTIQCQVDSQVTMMFWYRQQPGQSLTLIATANQGSEATYESGFVIDKFPISRPNLTFSTLTVSNMSPEDSSIYLCSVEVAETQYFGPGTRLLVL.

The chain has TRBV23-1 and TRBJ2-7, with 11 nucleotides matching TRBD2. TRBV23-1 carries the ORF label, with uncertain function. The CDR3 runs 17 residues. V was clipped by 2 bases and J by 2 bases; unmatched bases: 8. The CDR3: CASSQETTSGGTYEQYF. The CDR3 nucleotides read TGCGCCAGCAGTCAAGAAACCACTAGCGGGGGTACCTACGAGCAGTACTTC.

This sequence joins TRBV7-2 and TRBJ2-5; TRBD1 is a possible D gene (6 bases). Trimming stripped 5 bases from V and 5 bases from J, with 18 bases between. Germline lookup yields CDR1 SGHTA and CDR2 FQGNSA. The CDR3 has 15 residues. CDR3 sequence reads: CASSPSQGLGETQYF. CDR3 sequence (DNA): TGTGCCAGCAGCCCCTCCCAGGGGTTGGGGGAGACCCAGTACTTC.

The chain employs TRBV6-5 and TRBJ2-1, with D uncertain. CDR1 MNHEY and CDR2 SVGAGI come from the germline V gene. The CDR3 runs 11 residues. V lost 5 bases, J lost 9 bases, and 8 bases lay in between. The CDR3: CASSNGPEQFF. The CDR3 DNA is TGTGCCAGCAGTAATGGACCTGAGCAGTTCTTC.

The chain is built from TRBV11-1 and TRBJ2-3; 7 bases are shared with TRBD2. The junction had 4 bases not matched to a gene; V was cut back by 6 bases and J by 7 bases. Germline V gene data show CDR1 as SGHAT and CDR2 as FQDESV (reference sequence). CDR3 length equals 12 residues. CDR3 sequence reads: CASRGGVNTQYF. CDR3 nucleotide sequence: TGTGCCAGCAGGGGGGGGGTGAATACGCAGTATTTT.

The rearrangement joins TRBV7-9 to TRBJ1-1; D unresolved. The V gene's germline CDR1 is SEHNR and CDR2 FQNEAQ (reference sequence). The CDR3 contains 11 residues. Between the trimmed V and J ends, which lost 1 base and 8 bases, there was a span of 5 bases. The CDR3 sequence: CASSLVGEAFF. The CDR3 nucleotides read TGTGCCAGCAGCTTAGTTGGCGAAGCTTTCTTT.

V and J are TRBV7-3 and TRBJ1-3; D is unclear. Germline loops: CDR1 SGHTA, CDR2 FQGTGA. Deletions cut 5 bases from V and 0 bases from J, with 14 bases between. The length of the CDR3 is 16 residues. The CDR3 reads CASSPRDTSSGNTIYF. In DNA form, the CDR3 reads TGTGCCAGCAGCCCCCGAGACACCAGCTCTGGAAACACCATATATTTT.

V gene TRBV7-2 combines with J gene TRBJ2-7, with TRBD2 identical over 8 bases. After removal of 3 bases from V and 3 bases from J, the junction contained 7 bases not matched to a gene. CDR3 length equals 15 residues. The germline V gene encodes CDR1 SGHTA and CDR2 FQGNSA. The CDR3: CASSFVGSGNYEQYF. The CDR3 nucleotides read TGTGCCAGCAGCTTTGTAGGTAGCGGGAACTACGAGCAGTACTTC.

In its sample, this clone is medium-sized. V is TRBV4-1 and J is TRBJ1-1; D ambiguous. CDR3 length equals 16 residues. CDR1 and CDR2 (germline): MGHRA, YSYEKL. The V end was cut by 2 bases, the J end by 5 bases, with 18 bases between. The chain's CDR3 is CASSQLRLVAGTEAFF. The DNA of the CDR3 is TGCGCCAGCAGCCAACTTCGTCTCGTCGCGGGAACTGAAGCTTTCTTT.

V is TRBV7-2 and J is TRBJ2-1; D is perhaps TRBD1 (6 bases). The CDR3 is made up of 15 amino acids. V lost 5 bases and J lost 0, with 11 bases in between. In germline, CDR1 is SGHTA, CDR2 FQGNSA. The CDR3 reads CASSVGTPSYNEQFF. The CDR3 region has the DNA TGTGCCAGCAGCGTTGGGACACCCTCCTACAATGAGCAGTTCTTC.

The chain recombines TRBV30 with TRBJ1-5; 8 bases fit TRBD1. After removal of 1 base from V and 0 bases from J, the junction contained 8 bases not matched to a gene. The germline CDR1 and CDR2 sequences are GTSNPN and SVGIG (reference sequence). This CDR3 is 17 amino acids long. The CDR3 protein is CAWSGTGTGNSNQPQHF. The DNA for the CDR3 is TGTGCCTGGAGTGGGACCGGGACAGGAAATAGCAATCAGCCCCAGCATTTT.

The V gene is TRBV5-1, the J gene TRBJ1-1; no reliable D call. Germline V gene data show CDR1 as SGHRS and CDR2 as YFSETQ. Trimming stripped 4 bases from V and 0 bases from J, with 13 bases between. This CDR3 comprises 15 residues. CDR3 amino acids: CASSKITAVNTEAFF. CDR3 coding DNA: TGCGCCAGCAGCAAAATCACAGCCGTGAACACTGAAGCTTTCTTT.

The genes are TRBV6-1 and TRBJ1-6; D is perhaps TRBD1 (6 bases). V was trimmed by 1 base and J by 9 bases, leaving 13 bases between them. This CDR3 region has 15 residues. In germline, CDR1 is MNHNS, CDR2 SASEGT. The CDR3: CASSEVEGGGSPLHF. In nucleotides, the CDR3 is TGTGCCAGCAGTGAAGTGGAGGGGGGAGGTTCACCCCTCCACTTT.

CDR3 loop: CASSPTSTGVETQYF. CDR3 bases: TGTGCCAGCAGCCCCACCTCGACAGGGGTGGAGACCCAGTACTTC. This chain links TRBV7-2 with TRBJ2-5; 8 bases line up with TRBD1. Germline V gene lookup returns CDR1 SGHTA and CDR2 FQGNSA. V lost 5 bases to trimming and J lost 5 bases; unmatched junction nucleotides: 10. The CDR3 has 15 residues.

The V gene is TRBV27, the J gene TRBJ1-1; D is unresolved. The CDR3 consists of 13 residues. V was cut by 3 bases and J by 7 bases, with 12 bases left in between. The germline V gene encodes CDR1 MNHEY and CDR2 SMNVEV (reference sequence). CDR3: CASSFHPNGEAFF. In nucleotides, the CDR3 is TGTGCCAGCAGTTTTCACCCGAACGGTGAAGCTTTCTTT.

This clone was observed a single time. The chain couples TRBV7-3 to TRBJ2-1, with 9 bases aligning to TRBD2. Germline CDR1 SGHTA, CDR2 FQGTGA. The length of the CDR3 is 17 residues. V gave up 2 bases and J gave up 2 bases; unmatched junction bases: 7. The CDR3 sequence is CASSLRGLAGPYNEQFF. CDR3 nucleotide sequence: TGTGCCAGCAGCTTACGCGGCCTAGCGGGACCCTACAATGAGCAGTTCTTC.

The V and J genes are TRBV6-6 and TRBJ2-1, with 9 bases identical to TRBD2. The CDR3 has 15 residues. V lost 5 bases to trimming and J lost 8 bases; unmatched junction nucleotides: 10. CDR1 is MNHNY, CDR2 SVGAGI, per germline (reference sequence). The CDR3 is CASSDSGGGADEQFF. CDR3 DNA sequence: TGTGCCAGCAGTGATTCTGGCGGGGGGGCGGATGAGCAGTTCTTC.

This rearrangement joins TRBV6-6 to TRBJ1-2, with D possibly TRBD1 on 5 matching bases. The CDR3 extends over 13 amino acids. Germline CDR1 and CDR2: MNHNY and SVGAGI (reference sequence). Trimming removed 6 bases from V and 9 bases from J, with 17 bases in between. In nucleotides, the CDR3 is TGTGCCAGCAGCTCGGGACCGCGGCTGAGCTACACCTTC. It yields the protein CASSSGPRLSYTF.

The V gene is TRBV18, the J gene TRBJ2-7, with D perhaps given as TRBD1 or TRBD2 (7 bases each). The CDR3 consists of 17 residues. Trimming cost V 2 bases and J 4 bases, with 21 bases left between them. The germline CDR1 and CDR2 sequences are KGHSH and LQKENI. CDR3 sequence (DNA): TGTGCCAGCTCACCATCGGCAGGGGGGGCTAGCGGTTACGAGCAGTACTTC. Translating it yields CASSPSAGGASGYEQYF.

The genes are TRBV27 and TRBJ2-1; 7 nucleotides agree with TRBD1. This CDR3 has 15 amino acids. The J segment lost 0 bases and the V segment lost 6 bases, leaving 5 bases of the junction unmatched. Germline lookup yields CDR1 MNHEY and CDR2 SMNVEV (reference sequence). The CDR3 sequence: CASRYDRDSYNEQFF. The CDR3 bases are TGTGCCAGCAGATACGACAGGGACTCCTACAATGAGCAGTTCTTC.

This clone appeared a single time. V gene TRBV29-1 combines with J gene TRBJ2-3; 14 bases line up with TRBD2. Germline values: CDR1 SQVTM, CDR2 ANQGSEA. The CDR3 has 13 amino acids. V lost 4 bases, J lost 6 bases, and 0 bases stayed unmatched. This CDR3 reads CSVGTSGGDTQYF. CDR3 coding DNA: TGCAGCGTTGGGACTAGCGGGGGGGATACGCAGTATTTT.

Regarding this clone: The junction departs from the called germline gene at one end, perhaps through a read error. The V gene is TRBV7-7, the J gene TRBJ2-1; D unresolved. The CDR3 covers 15 residues. Per the germline V gene, CDR1 is SSHAT and CDR2 is FNYEAQ (reference sequence). This CDR3 is CASSLVRVPLGEQFF. The CDR3 nucleotides read TGTGCTAGCAGCTTAGTAAGGGTGCCTCTCGGTGAGCAGTTCTTC.